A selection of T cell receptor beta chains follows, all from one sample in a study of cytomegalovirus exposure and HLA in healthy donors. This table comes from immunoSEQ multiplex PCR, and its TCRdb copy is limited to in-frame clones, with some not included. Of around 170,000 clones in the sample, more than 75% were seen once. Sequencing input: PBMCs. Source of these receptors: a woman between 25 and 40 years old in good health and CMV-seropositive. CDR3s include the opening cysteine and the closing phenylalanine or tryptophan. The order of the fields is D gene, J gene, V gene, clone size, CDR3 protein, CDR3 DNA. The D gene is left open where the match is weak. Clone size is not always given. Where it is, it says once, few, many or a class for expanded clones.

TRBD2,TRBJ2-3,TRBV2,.,CASSEGGGAGDTQYF,TGTGCCAGCAGTGAAGGCGGGGGGGCCGGGGATACGCAGTATTTT
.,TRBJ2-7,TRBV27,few,CASSPSLRVNSYEQYF,TGTGCCAGCAGCCCATCCCTCAGGGTTAACTCCTACGAGCAGTACTTC
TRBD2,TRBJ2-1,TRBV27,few,CASSGTAGAYNEQFF,TGTGCCAGCAGTGGAACGGCGGGGGCCTACAATGAGCAGTTCTTC
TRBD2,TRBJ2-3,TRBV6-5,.,CASRPGGGVPDTQYF,TGTGCCAGCAGACCTGGCGGGGGTGTGCCAGATACGCAGTATTTT
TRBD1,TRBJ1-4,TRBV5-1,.,CASSKGTGSNEKLFF,TGCGCCAGCAGCAAGGGGACAGGGTCTAATGAAAAACTGTTTTTT
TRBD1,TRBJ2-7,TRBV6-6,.,CASSYLGQGTYEQYF,TGTGCCAGCAGTTACTTGGGACAGGGCACCTACGAGCAGTACTTC
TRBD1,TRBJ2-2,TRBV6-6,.,CASMTGGTGELFF,TGTGCCAGCATGACAGGGGGCACCGGGGAGCTGTTTTTT
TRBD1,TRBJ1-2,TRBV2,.,CASRTGQGSQSYGYTF,TGTGCCAGCAGGACGGGACAGGGGTCTCAGAGCTATGGCTACACCTTC
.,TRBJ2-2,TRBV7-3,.,CASSRGQTNTGELFF,TGTGCCAGCAGTCGTGGACAGACGAACACCGGGGAGCTGTTTTTT
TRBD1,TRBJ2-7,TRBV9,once,CASSVDRDSPTYEQYF,TGTGCCAGCAGCGTAGATCGGGACAGTCCTACATACGAGCAGTACTTC
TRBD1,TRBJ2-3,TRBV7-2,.,CASSADRDADTQYF,TGTGCCAGCAGCGCGGACAGGGACGCAGATACGCAGTATTTT
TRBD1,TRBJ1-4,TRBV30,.,CAAARGTGNEKLFF,TGTGCCGCTGCCCGCGGGACAGGTAATGAAAAACTGTTTTTT
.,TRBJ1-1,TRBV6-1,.,CASSETAGVNTEAFF,TGTGCCAGCAGTGAAACGGCAGGGGTGAACACTGAAGCTTTCTTT
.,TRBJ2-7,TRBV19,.,CASSVDRAYEQYF,TGTGCCAGTAGTGTCGACAGAGCCTACGAGCAGTACTTC
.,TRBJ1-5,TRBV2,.,CASSERGGNQPQHF,TGTGCCAGCAGTGAACGGGGAGGCAATCAGCCCCAGCATTTT
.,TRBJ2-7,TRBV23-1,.,CASIPTHLRGYEQYF,TGCGCCAGCATCCCAACCCACCTTAGGGGTTACGAGCAGTACTTC
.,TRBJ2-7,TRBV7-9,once,CASRIDSFGEQYF,TGTGCCAGCAGGATCGACTCCTTCGGAGAGCAGTACTTC
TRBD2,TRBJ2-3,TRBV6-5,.,CATFGGLAGADTQYF,TGTGCCACGTTCGGGGGACTAGCGGGGGCAGATACGCAGTATTTT
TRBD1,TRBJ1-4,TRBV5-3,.,CARSPRQGINEKLFF,TGTGCCAGAAGCCCGAGACAGGGGATAAATGAAAAACTGTTTTTT
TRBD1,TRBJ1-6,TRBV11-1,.,CASSLRDRASPLHF,TGTGCCAGCAGCTTAAGGGACAGGGCTTCACCCCTCCACTTT
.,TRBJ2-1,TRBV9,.,CASSVVGTVDNEQFF,TGTGCCAGCAGCGTAGTCGGTACAGTTGACAATGAGCAGTTCTTC
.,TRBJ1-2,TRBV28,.,CASRGATGLRYTF,TGTGCCAGCAGGGGAGCCACTGGACTTCGCTACACCTTC
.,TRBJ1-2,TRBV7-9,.,CASTGGGGAENGYTF,TGTGCCAGCACCGGGGGCGGGGGCGCCGAAAATGGCTACACCTTC
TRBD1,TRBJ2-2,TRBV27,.,CASSPWTGTGGELFF,TGTGCCAGCAGTCCGTGGACAGGTACCGGCGGGGAGCTGTTTTTT
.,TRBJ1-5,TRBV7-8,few,CASSIIQGNNQPQHF,TGTGCCAGCAGCATAATTCAGGGGAACAATCAGCCCCAGCATTTT
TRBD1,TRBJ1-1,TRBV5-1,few,CASSSRQGGDTEAFF,TGCGCCAGCAGCTCCCGACAGGGTGGGGACACTGAAGCTTTCTTT
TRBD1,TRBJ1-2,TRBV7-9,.,CASSFVQGAGGYTF,TGTGCCAGCAGCTTCGTACAGGGGGCGGGGGGCTACACCTTC
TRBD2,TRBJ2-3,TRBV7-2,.,CASSLGGGGDTQYF,TGTGCCAGCAGCTTAGGGGGGGGAGGGGATACGCAGTATTTT
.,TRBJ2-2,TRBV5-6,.,CASSSIRGANTGELFF,TGTGCCAGCAGCTCCATCAGGGGGGCGAACACCGGGGAGCTGTTTTTT
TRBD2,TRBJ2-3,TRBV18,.,CASSPQTVTRGADTQYF,TGTGCCAGCTCACCACAGACAGTTACTCGGGGGGCAGATACGCAGTATTTT
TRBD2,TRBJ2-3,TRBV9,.,CASSVEWGGPTDTQYF,TGTGCCAGCAGCGTAGAGTGGGGGGGACCCACAGATACGCAGTATTTT
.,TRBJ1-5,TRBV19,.,CASSDRGPYSNQPQHF,TGTGCCAGTAGTGATAGAGGGCCATATAGCAATCAGCCCCAGCATTTT
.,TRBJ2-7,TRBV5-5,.,CASSSLPQGPRSYEQYF,TGTGCCAGCAGCTCCCTCCCACAGGGCCCCCGTTCCTACGAGCAGTACTTC
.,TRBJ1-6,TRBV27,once,CASSSGRYSPLHF,TGTGCCAGCAGTTCAGGGCGCTATTCACCCCTCCACTTT
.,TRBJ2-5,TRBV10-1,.,CASSESSVSETQYF,TGCGCCAGCAGTGAGTCATCGGTATCGGAGACCCAGTACTTC
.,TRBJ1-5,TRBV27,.,CASSPWRRPPYSNQPQHF,TGTGCCAGCAGCCCTTGGAGGAGGCCTCCTTATAGCAATCAGCCCCAGCATTTT
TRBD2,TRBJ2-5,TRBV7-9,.,CASSSTSGGETQYF,TGTGCCAGCAGCTCGACTAGCGGGGGGGAGACCCAGTACTTC
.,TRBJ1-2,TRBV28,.,CASSLNTDSYGYTF,TGTGCCAGCAGTTTAAATACAGACAGCTATGGCTACACCTTC
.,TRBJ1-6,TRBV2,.,CASSLLQDSPLHF,TGTGCCAGCAGTCTCCTACAGGATTCACCCCTCCACTTT
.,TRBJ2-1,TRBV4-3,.,CASSHRQEKGWEQFF,TGCGCCAGCAGCCACAGACAGGAGAAGGGCTGGGAGCAGTTCTTC
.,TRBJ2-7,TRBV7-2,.,CASSLVGGYEQYF,TGTGCCAGCAGCCTTGTCGGGGGCTACGAGCAGTACTTC
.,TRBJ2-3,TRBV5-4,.,CASSLGSRGDTQYF,TGTGCCAGCAGCCTTGGTAGCAGGGGCGATACGCAGTATTTT
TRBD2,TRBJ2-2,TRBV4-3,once,CASSQAGAGGAANTGELFF,TGCGCCAGCAGCCAAGCGGGAGCGGGGGGGGCAGCGAACACCGGGGAGCTGTTTTTT
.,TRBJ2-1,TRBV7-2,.,CASREGPYNEQFF,TGTGCCAGCAGGGAGGGGCCCTACAATGAGCAGTTCTTC
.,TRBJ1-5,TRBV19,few,CASSIGAGRNSNQPQHF,TGTGCCAGTAGTATAGGGGCGGGGAGAAATAGCAATCAGCCCCAGCATTTT
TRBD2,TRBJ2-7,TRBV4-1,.,CASSRRLAGDYEQYF,TGCGCCAGCAGCCGCAGACTAGCGGGGGACTACGAGCAGTACTTC
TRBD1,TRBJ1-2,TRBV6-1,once,CASSPGTGYYGYTF,TGTGCCAGCAGTCCCGGGACAGGGTACTATGGCTACACCTTC
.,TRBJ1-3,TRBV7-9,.,CANRLPSGNTIYF,TGTGCCAACAGACTACCCTCTGGAAACACCATATATTTT
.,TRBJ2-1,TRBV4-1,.,CASSSGGGGVYNEQFF,TGCGCCAGCAGCTCAGGGGGCGGGGGGGTTTACAATGAGCAGTTCTTC
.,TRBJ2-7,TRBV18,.,CASSIDGSYYEQYF,TGTGCCAGCTCCATAGACGGGAGCTACTACGAGCAGTACTTC
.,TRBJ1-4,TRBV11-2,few,CASRSTGYNEKLLF,TGTGCCAGCAGGTCGACAGGCTATAATGAAAAACTGCTTTTT
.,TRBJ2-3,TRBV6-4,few,CASSDGPKDTQYF,TGTGCCAGCAGTGACGGCCCAAAGGATACGCAGTATTTT
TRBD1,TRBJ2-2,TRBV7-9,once,CSSSSGTGGLDGELFF,TGTTCCAGCAGCTCAGGGACAGGGGGTCTTGACGGGGAGCTGTTTTTT
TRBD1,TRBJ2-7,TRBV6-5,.,CASSYRDRVSEQYF,TGTGCCAGCAGTTACCGGGACAGGGTAAGCGAGCAGTACTTC
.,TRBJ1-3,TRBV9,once,CASSVGEGRVSGNTIYF,TGTGCCAGCAGCGTAGGGGAGGGTCGCGTCTCTGGAAACACCATATATTTT